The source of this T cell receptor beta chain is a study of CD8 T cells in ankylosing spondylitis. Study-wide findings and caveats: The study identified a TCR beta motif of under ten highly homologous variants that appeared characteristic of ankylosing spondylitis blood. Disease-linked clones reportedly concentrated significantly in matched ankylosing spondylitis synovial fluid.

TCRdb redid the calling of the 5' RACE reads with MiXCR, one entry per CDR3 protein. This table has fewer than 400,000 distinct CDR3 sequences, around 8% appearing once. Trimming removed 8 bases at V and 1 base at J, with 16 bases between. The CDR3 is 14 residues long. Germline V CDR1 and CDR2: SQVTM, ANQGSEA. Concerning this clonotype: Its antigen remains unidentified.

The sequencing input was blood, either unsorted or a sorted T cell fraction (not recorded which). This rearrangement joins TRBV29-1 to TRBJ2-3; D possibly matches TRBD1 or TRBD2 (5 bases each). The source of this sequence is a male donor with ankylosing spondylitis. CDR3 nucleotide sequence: TGCAGCTCCCGTGGGGGAACTGGCACAGATACGCAGTATTTT. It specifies CSSRGGTGTDTQYF.